This entry lists 7 T cell receptor beta chains sequenced from one sample in a study of blood T cell repertoires in COVID-19. Using immunoSEQ multiplex PCR, the repertoire was profiled, and TCRdb retains in-frame clones only, with some absent. The data show approximately 100,000 clones, 70% to 85% seen once. Sequencing was carried out using peripheral blood. The source is a man in his sixties with acute or convalescent COVID-19.

On this clone: The same CDR3 is also encoded by other DNA sequences in this sample. The chain combines TRBV27 with TRBJ1-2, with 12 nucleotides matching TRBD1. This CDR3 spans 18 amino acids. Germline V gives CDR1 MNHEY, CDR2 SMNVEV (reference sequence). Trimming removed 6 bases from V and 5 bases from J; junction bases left unmatched: 16. Written as DNA, the CDR3 is TGTGCCAGCAGCCCCGGGACAGGGGGCAACCTGAATTGGTATGGCTACACCTTC. Its translation is CASSPGTGGNLNWYGYTF.

Concerning this clone: The sample holds other DNA sequences that translate to the same CDR3. The J gene is TRBJ2-5, the V gene TRBV7-6; 10 bases line up with TRBD1. Trimming removed 1 base from V and 1 base from J; junction bases left unmatched: 3. CDR3 size: 16 residues. The germline CDR1 and CDR2 sequences are SGHVS and FNYEAQ. CDR3 loop: CASSLVRDRGQETQYF. CDR3 bases: TGTGCCAGCAGCTTAGTGAGGGACAGGGGCCAAGAGACCCAGTACTTC.

The chain links TRBV5-4 to TRBJ2-5; D gene unclear. Germline loops: CDR1 SGHNT, CDR2 YYREEE (reference sequence). Between the trimmed V and J ends, which lost 0 bases and 4 bases, there was a span of 4 bases. The CDR3 length is 12 residues. The CDR3 coding sequence is TGTGCCAGCAGCTTGGCTCGAGAGACCCAGTACTTC. Residues: CASSLARETQYF. Full variable domain (missing parts from reference TRBV5-4 and TRBJ2-5): ETGVTQSPTHLIKTRGQQVTLRCSSQSGHNTVSWYQQALGQGPQFIFQYYREEENGRGNFPPRFSGLQFPNYSSELNVNALELDDSALYLCASSLARETQYFGPGTRLLVL.

CDR3 coding DNA: TGTGCCAGCTCAACGGACAGTTACAATCAGCCCCAGCATTTT. It translates to CASSTDSYNQPQHF. V gene TRBV18 combines with J gene TRBJ1-5; a weak D match, TRBD1 (6 bases). The CDR3 sequence is 14 residues long. Germline CDR1 is KGHSH and CDR2 is LQKENI. V dropped 5 bases and J dropped 3 bases, with 11 bases sitting between them.

J is TRBJ1-4 and V is TRBV7-9; D possibly corresponds to TRBD1 (6 bases). Between the trimmed V and J ends, which lost 7 bases and 4 bases, there was a span of 13 bases. CDR3 size: 14 residues. Germline V lookup: CDR1 SEHNR, CDR2 FQNEAQ (reference sequence). The CDR3 loop is CASTPGRGNEKLFF. In nucleotides, the CDR3 is TGTGCCAGCACCCCTGGCAGGGGTAATGAAAAACTGTTTTTT.

The chain joins TRBV3-1 (or the pseudogene TRBV3-2) to TRBJ2-1; 8 positions agree with TRBD1. The CDR3 has 15 residues. Germline V CDR1 and CDR2: LGHDT, YNNKEL (reference sequence). V gave up 4 bases and J gave up 5 bases; unmatched junction bases: 7. The CDR3 sequence is CASSPRQGNNNEQFF. Written as DNA, the CDR3 is TGTGCCAGCAGCCCCCGACAGGGGAACAACAATGAGCAGTTCTTC.

The V and J genes are TRBV5-1 and TRBJ1-4, with 7 bases identical to TRBD1. The CDR3 contains 15 residues. V gave up 1 base and J gave up 6 bases; unmatched junction bases: 6. CDR1 is SGHRS, CDR2 YFSETQ, per germline. The CDR3 bases are TGCGCCAGCAGCTTGACAGGGGCGAGAGATGAAAAACTGTTTTTT. Amino acids: CASSLTGARDEKLFF.